This record covers a single T cell receptor (beta chain). No antigen is known for it. The germline V gene encodes CDR1 GTSNPN and CDR2 SVGIG (reference sequence). The CDR3 consists of 12 residues. Trimming removed 3 bases from V and 6 bases from J, with 12 bases in between. The data were obtained in a study of OX40 agonist ivuxolimab in advanced cancers. At the level of the study: Partial responses were achieved by three patients, of whom one had hepatocellular carcinoma and two had cutaneous melanoma.

This table comes from immunoSEQ multiplex PCR, and its TCRdb copy is limited to in-frame clones, with some not included. The sample carries roughly 61,000 clones, around nine tenths recorded once. Notes on the study in general: CD4+ T cells averaged fewer expanded clones than CD8+ T cells. Expanded peripheral T cells had an undetermined antigen specificity.

The starting material was CD4+ or CD8+ T cells sorted from blood, obtained in a trial of the OX40 agonist ivuxolimab. V usage is TRBV30 and J usage is TRBJ2-7; no clear D gene. The clonotype originates from an adult with an advanced solid tumor such as melanoma, head and neck, liver or kidney cancer. In nucleotides, the CDR3 is TGTGCCTGGAGCCGGATATCTGTCGAGCAGTACTTC. Its translation: CAWSRISVEQYF. Filled out from reference TRBV30 and TRBJ2-7, the complete variable domain reads SQTIHQWPATLVQPVGSPLSLECTVEGTSNPNLYWYRQAAGRGLQLLFYSVGIGQISSEVPQNLSASRPQDRQFILSSKKLLLSDSGFYLCAWSRISVEQYFGPGTRLTVT.